A single sample is the source of the 12 T cell receptor beta chains below, sequenced in a study of regulatory T cells in long-lasting Graves disease. Regarding time point: newly diagnosed GD, antithyroid drugs for less than 3 months. Following extraction of RNA from PBMCs, that RNA was used to make the TCR library. Through Arm-PCR of CDR3 regions and iRepertoire HTBI primers, TCR beta libraries were built. TCRdb used MiXCR to reprocess the multiplex PCR reads, holding one entry per CDR3 protein. The data contain over 500,000 distinct CDR3 sequences, 16% of them singletons. The same data also contributed to another study, on T cells in Graves' hyperthyroidism and ophthalmopathy.

The material sequenced was peripheral blood mononuclear cells (PBMCs), taken at new diagnosis, from a patient treated with antithyroid drugs. Receptor source: a woman aged 25 to 39 with Graves disease.

In its sample, this clonotype was seen many times. The genes are TRBV7-9 and TRBJ1-1; D gene ambiguous. The CDR3 contains 12 residues. Trimming left V 2 bases short and J 3 bases short, with 4 bases between. Germline V gene lookup returns CDR1 SEHNR and CDR2 FQNEAQ (reference sequence). This CDR3 is CASSLTDTEAFF. The DNA for the CDR3 is TGTGCCAGCAGCTTAACGGACACTGAAGCTTTCTTT. Based on the CDR3 plus reference TRBV7-9 and TRBJ1-1, the full variable domain is DTGVSQNPRHKITKRGQNVTFRCDPISEHNRLYWYRQTLGQGPEFLTYFQNEAQLEKSRLLSDRFSAERPKGSFSTLEIQRTEQGDSAMYLCASSLTDTEAFFGQGTRLTVV.

This clonotype was seen many times. The chain joins TRBV28 to TRBJ2-1; no clear D gene. V was pared by 3 bases and J by 0 bases, with 9 bases between. The CDR3 is 15 amino acids. Germline V CDR1 and CDR2: MDHEN, SYDVKM. The CDR3 loop is CASSLGGRSYNEQFF. The CDR3 DNA reads TGTGCCAGCAGTTTGGGCGGCCGCTCCTACAATGAGCAGTTCTTC. Complete variable domain (other parts from reference TRBV28 and TRBJ2-1): DVKVTQSSRYLVKRTGEKVFLECVQDMDHENMFWYRQDPGLGLRLIYFSYDVKMKEKGDIPEGYSVSREKKERFSLILESASTNQTSMYLCASSLGGRSYNEQFFGPGTRLTVL.

This clonotype has at least ten counts. The rearrangement links TRBV6-5 to TRBJ2-1; the D is unclear. The CDR3 runs to 14 residues. V was shortened by 0 bases and J by 9 bases, with 12 bases between the two germline ends. CDR1 is MNHEY and CDR2 is SVGAGI in the germline V gene. The CDR3 protein is CASSYSGTVGEQFF. CDR3 in DNA: TGTGCCAGCAGTTACTCGGGCACAGTTGGTGAGCAGTTCTTC.

This clonotype was observed many times. The CDR3 spells CASRLAGTSGRGEQFF. The CDR3 nucleotides read TGTGCCAGCAGGCTGGCCGGGACTAGCGGGAGGGGGGAGCAGTTCTTC. The V and J genes are TRBV12-3 or TRBV12-4 and TRBJ2-1; TRBD2 aligns across 16 bases. The CDR3 has 16 amino acids. V shed 6 bases, J shed 10 bases, and the junction held 9 bases outside the gene matches.

V is TRBV7-3 and J is TRBJ2-2; 8 bases align to TRBD1. CDR3 length equals 16 residues. Losses at the gene ends were 7 bases for V and 6 bases for J; bases not matched to a gene: 13. Germline-derived CDR1 and CDR2 are SGHTA and FQGTGA. The CDR3 DNA reads TGTGCCAGCACCCAGTCCGGACAGGGCGAGGCCGGGGAGCTGTTTTTT. Its translation is CASTQSGQGEAGELFF.

This clonotype was seen a few times. The V call is TRBV9, the J call TRBJ2-7, with D maybe TRBD2 (7 bases). Trimming cost V 3 bases and J 3 bases, with 16 bases left between them. This CDR3 contains 15 residues. Germline V gives CDR1 SGDLS, CDR2 YYNGEE. CDR3 sequence reads: CASSGGGGGNYEQYF. Written as DNA, the CDR3 is TGTGCCAGCAGCGGGGGGGGCGGGGGAAACTACGAGCAGTACTTC.

V is TRBV7-9 and J is TRBJ2-7; TRBD2 matches at 7 bases. Germline lookup yields CDR1 SEHNR and CDR2 FQNEAQ (reference sequence). The CDR3 consists of 15 residues. J was trimmed by 2 bases and V by 7 bases; bases with no gene match: 11. CDR3 nucleotides: TGTGCCAGCATCACACTAGCGAATAACCCCTACGAGCAGTACTTC. This codes for CASITLANNPYEQYF.

The gene calls are TRBV28 and TRBJ2-7; 10 positions agree with TRBD2. The CDR3 is 17 residues long. In germline, CDR1 is MDHEN, CDR2 SYDVKM. J was trimmed by 7 bases and V by 5 bases; bases with no gene match: 17. The CDR3 protein is CASSPSPAGGPHREQYF. Here the CDR3 DNA reads TGTGCCAGCAGTCCTTCACCAGCGGGAGGGCCACATCGGGAGCAGTACTTC. The variable domain in full, with the rest retrieved from reference TRBV28 and TRBJ2-7, is DVKVTQSSRYLVKRTGEKVFLECVQDMDHENMFWYRQDPGLGLRLIYFSYDVKMKEKGDIPEGYSVSREKKERFSLILESASTNQTSMYLCASSPSPAGGPHREQYFGPGTRLTVT.

Many counts were recorded for this clonotype. The genes are TRBV28 and TRBJ2-7; D possibly matches TRBD1 or TRBD2 (7 bases each). This CDR3 contains 15 residues. Per the germline V gene, CDR1 is MDHEN and CDR2 is SYDVKM. V shed 7 bases and J shed 3 bases, with 19 bases lying between them. The chain's CDR3 is CASIDGLGTDYEQYF. The CDR3 DNA reads as TGTGCCAGCATCGATGGACTAGGGACAGACTACGAGCAGTACTTC.

The chain has TRBV7-2 and TRBJ2-2; the D is unclear. The CDR3 loop spans 18 amino acids. The V gene lost 6 bases and the J gene lost 4 bases, with 24 bases spanning the gap. Germline V gives CDR1 SGHTA, CDR2 FQGNSA. CDR3 in DNA: TGTGCCAGCAGAAAAACGACCGTCGTTGGGCGCTTCACCGGGGAGCTGTTTTTT. Translating it yields CASRKTTVVGRFTGELFF.

At least ten counts were recorded for this clonotype. This chain joins TRBV7-2 and TRBJ2-3, with D perhaps given as TRBD1 or TRBD2 (6 bases each). Germline lookup yields CDR1 SGHTA and CDR2 FQGNSA. V was trimmed by 8 bases and J by 2 bases, leaving 11 bases between them. The CDR3 loop spans 13 amino acids. Here the CDR3 reads CASARGPTDTQYF. DNA of the CDR3: TGTGCCAGCGCACGGGGGCCCACAGATACGCAGTATTTT.

V is TRBV6-2 or TRBV6-3 and J is TRBJ1-1; a weak D match, TRBD1 (5 bases). Trimming stripped 6 bases from V and 1 base from J, with 15 bases between. Germline assignment: CDR1 MNHEY and CDR2 SVGEGT. This CDR3 comprises 15 residues. CDR3 loop: CASRRGLEKNTEAFF. DNA of the CDR3: TGTGCCAGCAGACGGGGCTTGGAGAAGAACACTGAAGCTTTCTTT.